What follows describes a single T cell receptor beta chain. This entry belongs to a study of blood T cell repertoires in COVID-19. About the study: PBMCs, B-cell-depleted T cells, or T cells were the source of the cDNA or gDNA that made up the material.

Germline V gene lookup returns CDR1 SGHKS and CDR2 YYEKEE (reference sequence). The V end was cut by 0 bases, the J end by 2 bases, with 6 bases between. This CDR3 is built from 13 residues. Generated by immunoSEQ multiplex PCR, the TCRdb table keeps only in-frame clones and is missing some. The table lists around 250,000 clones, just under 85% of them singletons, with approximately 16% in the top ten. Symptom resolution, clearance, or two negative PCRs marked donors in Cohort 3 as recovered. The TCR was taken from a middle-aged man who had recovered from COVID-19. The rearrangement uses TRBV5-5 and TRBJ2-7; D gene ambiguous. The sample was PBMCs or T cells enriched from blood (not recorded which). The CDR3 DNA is TGTGCCAGCAGCTTGGCCGGTACCTACGAGCAGTACTTC. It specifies CASSLAGTYEQYF. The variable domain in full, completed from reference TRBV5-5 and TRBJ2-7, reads DAGVTQSPTHLIKTRGQQVTLRCSPISGHKSVSWYQQVLGQGPQFIFQYYEKEERGRGNFPDRFSARQFPNYSSELNVNALLLGDSALYLCASSLAGTYEQYFGPGTRLTVT.